This TCR beta chain was recovered during a study of T cell responses to AZD1222 COVID-19 vaccine. General study points: Elevations in Spike-specific TCR breadth and depth followed administration of two AZD1222 doses.

The CDR3 consists of 15 residues. Trimming cost V 7 bases and J 7 bases; bases outside gene matches: 10. Germline values: CDR1 LNHDA, CDR2 SQIVND (reference sequence). Clones were sequenced by immunoSEQ multiplex PCR, and TCRdb holds only the in-frame ones, with some missing. Here the sample spans 100,000 to 150,000 clones, about 87% being singletons. About this clone itself: What it binds is unknown.

The J gene is TRBJ2-1, the V gene TRBV19; 10 nucleotides agree with TRBD1. This clonotype originated in an adult in good health. The sequenced sample was peripheral blood, obtained on day 0 of AZD1222 vaccination. The CDR3 coding sequence is TGTGCCAGTATGAGGGGGGGACAGGGGTGGAATGAGCAGTTCTTC. It encodes CASMRGGQGWNEQFF. The variable domain in full, with the rest retrieved from reference TRBV19 and TRBJ2-1, is DGGITQSPKYLFRKEGQNVTLSCEQNLNHDAMYWYRQDPGQGLRLIYYSQIVNDFQKGDIAEGYSVSREKKESFPLTVTSAQKNPTAFYLCASMRGGQGWNEQFFGPGTRLTVL.